The 11 T cell receptor beta chains below were found in one sample sequenced in a study of control samples from healthy donors and cancer patients. Profiled with immunoSEQ multiplex PCR; TCRdb holds only in-frame clones, not every one. This table holds 150,000 or so clones, roughly 90% found once. The sequencing sample was made of blood. The receptors come from a middle-aged man in good health.

This chain connects TRBV30 to TRBJ2-6; D remains ambiguous. V gave up 0 bases and J gave up 4 bases, with 13 bases separating them. Germline-derived CDR1 and CDR2 are GTSNPN and SVGIG (reference sequence). This CDR3 has 16 amino acids. In DNA, the CDR3 is TGTGCCTGGAGTGTACCTTGGGAACCCGGGGCCAACGTCCTGACTTTC. Protein product: CAWSVPWEPGANVLTF.

The rearrangement joins TRBV3-1 (or the pseudogene TRBV3-2) to TRBJ1-4; perhaps TRBD1 as D (6 bases). Germline CDR1 is LGHDT and CDR2 is YNNKEL (reference sequence). The CDR3 contains 15 residues. Trimming pared 1 base from V and 6 bases from J, leaving 12 bases between. The CDR3 DNA reads TGTGCCAGCAGCCAAGTGTGGGGGGCGGATGAAAAACTGTTTTTT. Translating it yields CASSQVWGADEKLFF.

The chain recombines TRBV12-3 or TRBV12-4 with TRBJ2-3; D may correspond to TRBD1 or TRBD2 (5 bases each). CDR3 length equals 12 residues. V gave up 4 bases and J gave up 11 bases, with 13 bases separating them. The CDR3 region is CASSSEGRKQYF. CDR3 nucleotide sequence: TGTGCCAGCAGTTCTGAGGGGCGCAAGCAGTATTTT.

The genes are TRBV11-3 and TRBJ1-3; D is unresolved. Germline values: CDR1 SGHNT, CDR2 YENEEA. Trimming left V 2 bases short and J 0 bases short, with 14 bases between. This CDR3 is 17 amino acids long. The CDR3 sequence is CASSLLAEDYSGNTIYF. In DNA, the CDR3 is TGTGCCAGCAGCTTATTGGCGGAAGATTACTCTGGAAACACCATATATTTT.

This clone was seen only once. This chain joins TRBV9 and TRBJ2-3; 9 bases are a match to TRBD1. Germline V gene sequence: CDR1 SGDLS, CDR2 YYNGEE. Trimming took 9 bases from V and 4 from J; bases not matched to a gene: 9. The CDR3 is made up of 14 amino acids. CDR3 nucleotides: TGTGCCATCAAGGGACAGGGAGAATCAGATACGCAGTATTTT. Residues: CAIKGQGESDTQYF.

The V call is TRBV19, the J call TRBJ1-6, with 7 bases that match TRBD1. This CDR3 contains 13 residues. V gave up 8 bases and J gave up 10 bases; unmatched junction bases: 8. Germline CDR1 LNHDA, CDR2 SQIVND (reference sequence). The DNA for the CDR3 is TGTGCCAGTCGACAGGGCTCTGCCTCACCCCTCCACTTT. Translating gives CASRQGSASPLHF.

Comment on this clone: Other nucleotide sequences in the sample specify the same CDR3. The rearrangement links TRBV19 to TRBJ2-1; possible D gene TRBD1, 6 bases. Trimming removed 9 bases at V and 0 bases at J, with 15 bases between. Germline V gene data show CDR1 as LNHDA and CDR2 as SQIVND (reference sequence). This CDR3 is 15 amino acids long. The CDR3 DNA sequence: TGTGCCAGCCGACCCGACAGGAGCTCCTACAATGAGCAGTTCTTC. This gives the protein CASRPDRSSYNEQFF.

Here the CDR3 DNA reads TGTGCCAGCAGCCGGACAGGGGGTAGGACTGAAGCTTTCTTT. Translating it yields CASSRTGGRTEAFF. The V and J genes are TRBV11-2 and TRBJ1-1; 10 bases align to TRBD1. This CDR3 has 14 amino acids. CDR1 is SGHAT and CDR2 is FQNNGV in the germline V gene. V lost 5 bases, J lost 5 bases, and 5 bases stayed unmatched.

The chain joins TRBV27 to TRBJ2-7; D not certain. The germline V gene has CDR1 MNHEY and CDR2 SMNVEV (reference sequence). V lost 4 bases to trimming and J lost 2 bases, with 15 bases between them. This CDR3 is built from 15 residues. CDR3 sequence reads: CASSWIGEDPYEQYF. The DNA of the CDR3 is TGTGCCAGCAGTTGGATAGGTGAGGATCCCTACGAGCAGTACTTC.

The chain recombines TRBV4-2 with TRBJ1-3; the D is unclear. Between the trimmed V and J ends, which lost 1 base and 0 bases, there was a span of 7 bases. Germline V gives CDR1 LGHNA, CDR2 YNFKEQ. This CDR3 region has 15 residues. The CDR3 DNA follows: TGTGCCAGCAGCCAAGTTCACAGCTCTGGAAACACCATATATTTT. Protein: CASSQVHSSGNTIYF.

V is TRBV6-5 and J is TRBJ1-2; D is undetermined. V lost 7 bases and J 4 bases, leaving 16 bases between the germline ends. Germline assignment: CDR1 MNHEY and CDR2 SVGAGI. The CDR3 contains 14 residues. As DNA, the CDR3 is TGTGCCAGCACCCGGGAGCCGGCTCGCTATGGCTACACCTTC. Translation gives CASTREPARYGYTF.